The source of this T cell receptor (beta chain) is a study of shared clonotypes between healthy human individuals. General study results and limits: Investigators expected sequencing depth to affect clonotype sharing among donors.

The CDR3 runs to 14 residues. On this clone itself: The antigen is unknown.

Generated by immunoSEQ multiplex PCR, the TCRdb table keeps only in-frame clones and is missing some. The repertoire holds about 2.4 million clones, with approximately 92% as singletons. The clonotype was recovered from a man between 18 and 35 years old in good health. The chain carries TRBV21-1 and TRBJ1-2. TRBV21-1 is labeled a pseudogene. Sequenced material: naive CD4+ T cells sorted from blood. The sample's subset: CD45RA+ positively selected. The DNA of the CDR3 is TGTGCCAGCCCTGTCCTCGGGGGAGGCTATGGCTACACCTTC. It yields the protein CASPVLGGGYGYTF.